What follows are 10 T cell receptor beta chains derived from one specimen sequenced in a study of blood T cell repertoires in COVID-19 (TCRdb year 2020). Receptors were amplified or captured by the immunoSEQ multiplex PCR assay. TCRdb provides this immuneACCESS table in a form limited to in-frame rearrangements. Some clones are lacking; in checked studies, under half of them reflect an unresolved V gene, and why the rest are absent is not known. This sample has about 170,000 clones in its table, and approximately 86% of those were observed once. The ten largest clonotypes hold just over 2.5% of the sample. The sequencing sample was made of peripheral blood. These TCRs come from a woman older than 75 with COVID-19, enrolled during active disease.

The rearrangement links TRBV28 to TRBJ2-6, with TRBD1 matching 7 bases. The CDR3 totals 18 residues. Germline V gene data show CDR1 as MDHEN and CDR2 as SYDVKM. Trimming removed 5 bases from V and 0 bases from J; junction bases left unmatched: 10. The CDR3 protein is CASSPSGTESSGANVLTF. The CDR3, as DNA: TGTGCCAGCAGTCCCTCCGGGACAGAGAGCTCTGGGGCCAACGTCCTGACTTTC.

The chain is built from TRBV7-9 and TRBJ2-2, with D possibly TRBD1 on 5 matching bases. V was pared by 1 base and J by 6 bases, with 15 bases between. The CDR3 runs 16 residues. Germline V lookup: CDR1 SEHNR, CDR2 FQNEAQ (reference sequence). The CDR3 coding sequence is TGTGCCAGCAGCTTAGTCTCAGGGTTGAGTTCCGGGGAGCTGTTTTTT. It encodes CASSLVSGLSSGELFF. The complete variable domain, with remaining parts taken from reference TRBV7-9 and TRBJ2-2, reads DTGVSQNPRHKITKRGQNVTFRCDPISEHNRLYWYRQTLGQGPEFLTYFQNEAQLEKSRLLSDRFSAERPKGSFSTLEIQRTEQGDSAMYLCASSLVSGLSSGELFFGEGSRLTVL.

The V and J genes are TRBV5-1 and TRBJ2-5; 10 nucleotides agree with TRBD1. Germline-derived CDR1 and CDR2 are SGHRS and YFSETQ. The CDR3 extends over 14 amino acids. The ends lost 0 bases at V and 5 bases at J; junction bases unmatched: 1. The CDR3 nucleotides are TGCGCCAGCAGCTTGGCGACAGGGGGCGAGACCCAGTACTTC. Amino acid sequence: CASSLATGGETQYF.

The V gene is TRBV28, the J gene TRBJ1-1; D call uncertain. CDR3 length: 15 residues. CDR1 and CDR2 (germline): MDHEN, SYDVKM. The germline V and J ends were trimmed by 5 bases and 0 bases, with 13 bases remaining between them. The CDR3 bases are TGTGCCAGCAGTCCGCGGATGGTCATGAACACTGAAGCTTTCTTT. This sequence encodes CASSPRMVMNTEAFF.

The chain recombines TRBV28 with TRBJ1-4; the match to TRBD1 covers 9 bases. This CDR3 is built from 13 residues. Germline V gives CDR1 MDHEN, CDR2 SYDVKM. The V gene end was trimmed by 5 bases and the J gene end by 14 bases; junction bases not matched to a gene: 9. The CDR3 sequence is CASSTGGRFRLFF. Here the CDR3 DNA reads TGTGCCAGCAGTACAGGGGGCAGGTTTCGTCTGTTTTTT.

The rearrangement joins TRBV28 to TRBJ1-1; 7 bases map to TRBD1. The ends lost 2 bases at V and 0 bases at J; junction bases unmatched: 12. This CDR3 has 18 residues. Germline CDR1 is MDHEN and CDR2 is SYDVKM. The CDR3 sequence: CASSLISAGGFVNTEAFF. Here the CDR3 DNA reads TGTGCCAGCAGTTTAATATCGGCAGGGGGGTTCGTGAACACTGAAGCTTTCTTT.

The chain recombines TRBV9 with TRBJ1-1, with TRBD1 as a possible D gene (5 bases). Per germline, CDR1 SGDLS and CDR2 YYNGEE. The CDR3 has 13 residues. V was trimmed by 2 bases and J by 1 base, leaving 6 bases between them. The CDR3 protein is CASSVRANTEAFF. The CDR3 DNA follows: TGTGCCAGCAGCGTCAGGGCGAACACTGAAGCTTTCTTT.

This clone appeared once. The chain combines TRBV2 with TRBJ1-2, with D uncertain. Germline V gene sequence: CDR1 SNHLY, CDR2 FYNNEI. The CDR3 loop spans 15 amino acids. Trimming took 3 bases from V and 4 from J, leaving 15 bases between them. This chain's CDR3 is CASSETTVQVYGYTF. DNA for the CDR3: TGTGCCAGCAGTGAGACCACAGTTCAAGTCTATGGCTACACCTTC.

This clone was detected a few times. The CDR3: CASKVTGGSKEFF. CDR3 coding DNA: TGTGCCAGCAAAGTGACGGGCGGGAGCAAGGAGTTCTTC. The V and J genes are TRBV19 and TRBJ2-1, with 7 nucleotides matching TRBD2. This CDR3 is 13 amino acids long. Germline lookup yields CDR1 LNHDA and CDR2 SQIVND (reference sequence). V trimming: 9 bases; J trimming: 14 bases; junction bases outside the gene matches: 16.

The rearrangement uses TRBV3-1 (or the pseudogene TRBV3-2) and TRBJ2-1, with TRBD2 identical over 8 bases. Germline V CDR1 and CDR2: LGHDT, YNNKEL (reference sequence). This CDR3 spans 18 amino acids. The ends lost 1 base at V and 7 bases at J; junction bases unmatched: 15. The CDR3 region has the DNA TGTGCCAGCAGCCAAGTTAGTGGGTTCCGGGAGGGAAGGAATGAGCAGTTCTTC. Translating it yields CASSQVSGFREGRNEQFF.